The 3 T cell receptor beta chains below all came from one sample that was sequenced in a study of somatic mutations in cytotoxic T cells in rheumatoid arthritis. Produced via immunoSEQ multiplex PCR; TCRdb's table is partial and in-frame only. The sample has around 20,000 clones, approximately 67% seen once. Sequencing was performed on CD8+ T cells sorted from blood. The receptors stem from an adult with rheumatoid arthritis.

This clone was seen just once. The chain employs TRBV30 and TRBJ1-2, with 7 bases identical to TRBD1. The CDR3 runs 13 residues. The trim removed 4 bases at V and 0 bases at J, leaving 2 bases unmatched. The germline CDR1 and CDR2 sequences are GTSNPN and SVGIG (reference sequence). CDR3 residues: CAWMTGTNYGYTF. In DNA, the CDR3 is TGTGCCTGGATGACAGGGACTAACTATGGCTACACCTTC.

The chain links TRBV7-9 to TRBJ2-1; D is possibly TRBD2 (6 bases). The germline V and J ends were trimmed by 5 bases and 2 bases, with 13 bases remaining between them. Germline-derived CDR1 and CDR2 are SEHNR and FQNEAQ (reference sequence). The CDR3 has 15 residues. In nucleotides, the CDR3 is TGTGCCAGCAGCCCGCATTTAGCGGCCTACAATGAGCAGTTCTTC. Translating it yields CASSPHLAAYNEQFF.

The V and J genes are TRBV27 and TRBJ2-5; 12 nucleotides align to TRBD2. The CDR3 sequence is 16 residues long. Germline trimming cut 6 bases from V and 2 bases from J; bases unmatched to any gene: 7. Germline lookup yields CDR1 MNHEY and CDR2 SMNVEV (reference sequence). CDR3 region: CASSPPTSGRQETQYF. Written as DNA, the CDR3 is TGTGCCAGCAGCCCGCCGACTAGCGGGAGACAAGAGACCCAGTACTTC.